What follows are 21 T cell receptor beta chains derived from one specimen sequenced in a study of blood T cell repertoires in COVID-19 (dated by TCRdb to the early 2020s). The library relied on the immunoSEQ multiplex PCR assay. The table was pulled from immuneACCESS by TCRdb, which kept in-frame rearrangements only. Such tables lose some clones; where checked, under half of the loss comes from unresolved V genes, and the rest has no known cause. This sample has over 90,000 clones in its table, and around 86% of those were observed once. The top ten constitute around 2.9% of the sample. The sequencing input was peripheral blood. All receptors come from a man aged 50 or older with active or convalescent COVID-19.

For the CDR3, the DNA is TGTGCCAGCAGCCAAGCAGGGGACAGCGGCAATCAGCCCCAGCATTTT. It translates to CASSQAGDSGNQPQHF. The chain uses TRBV3-1 (or the pseudogene TRBV3-2) and TRBJ1-5; TRBD1 matches 7 bases. The CDR3 runs to 16 residues. Unmatched junction bases numbered 5, after V lost 1 base and J lost 2 bases. Germline CDR1 reads LGHDT; CDR2 reads YNNKEL (reference sequence).

The gene calls are TRBV7-8 and TRBJ1-1, with a possible D match to TRBD1 (6 bases). The CDR3 extends over 15 amino acids. V was shortened by 5 bases and J by 0 bases, with 13 bases between the two germline ends. The germline V gene encodes CDR1 SGHVS and CDR2 FQNEAQ. This CDR3 reads CASSPRQGMNTEAFF. DNA of the CDR3: TGTGCCAGCAGCCCCCGGCAGGGGATGAACACTGAAGCTTTCTTT.

This rearrangement joins TRBV6-5 to TRBJ1-4, with a possible D match to TRBD1 (6 bases). This CDR3 contains 13 residues. The V gene's germline CDR1 is MNHEY and CDR2 SVGAGI. V dropped 10 bases and J dropped 3 bases, with 12 bases sitting between them. The CDR3 reads CATRGQSNEKLFF. The DNA of the CDR3 is TGTGCCACACGAGGACAGTCTAATGAAAAACTGTTTTTT.

The V call is TRBV6-5, the J call TRBJ2-2; TRBD2 matches 10 bases. CDR1 and CDR2 (germline): MNHEY, SVGAGI. This CDR3 spans 14 amino acids. With 5 bases clipped from V and 3 bases from J, the junction kept 0 bases outside the gene matches. CDR3 sequence: CASSTSGDTGELFF. The CDR3 DNA follows: TGTGCCAGCAGTACTAGCGGGGACACCGGGGAGCTGTTTTTT.

The V gene is TRBV5-4, the J gene TRBJ1-2, with 7 positions matching TRBD1. Germline CDR1 is SGHNT and CDR2 is YYREEE (reference sequence). With V trimmed by 2 bases and J by 4 bases, 5 bases remained unmatched. The CDR3 is 14 residues long. The CDR3 DNA reads TGTGCCAGCAGCTTCCATGACAGGGTCTATGGCTACACCTTC. This codes for CASSFHDRVYGYTF.

This clone occurred once. The V gene is TRBV7-8, the J gene TRBJ1-1; D ambiguous. The germline gives CDR1 SGHVS, CDR2 FQNEAQ. The CDR3 has 16 residues. The germline V and J ends were trimmed by 5 bases and 0 bases, with 16 bases remaining between them. The CDR3 nucleotides are TGTGCCAGCAGCCCTCCCGCCACAGAGATGAACACTGAAGCTTTCTTT. Encoded protein: CASSPPATEMNTEAFF.

This clone is a singleton in its sample. The rearrangement links TRBV3-1 (or the pseudogene TRBV3-2) to TRBJ2-7, with D maybe TRBD1 (5 bases). The CDR3 is made up of 14 amino acids. V was clipped by 4 bases and J by 5 bases, with 15 bases between them. The V gene's germline CDR1 is LGHDT and CDR2 YNNKEL (reference sequence). CDR3: CASSPMDIINEQYF. The CDR3 DNA is TGTGCCAGCAGCCCTATGGACATCATCAACGAGCAGTACTTC.

The chain uses TRBV28 and TRBJ1-5; D is ambiguous. The V gene's germline CDR1 is MDHEN and CDR2 SYDVKM. The CDR3 totals 12 residues. With 6 bases removed from V and 6 bases from J, the gap between germline ends came to 9 bases. CDR3 residues: CASRDLSQPQHF. In DNA, the CDR3 is TGTGCCAGCAGAGACTTGAGTCAGCCCCAGCATTTT.

This clone was picked up one time. Germline and junction disagree at one end, which may indicate a read error. This sequence joins TRBV3-1 (or the pseudogene TRBV3-2) and TRBJ1-2; maybe TRBD1 (6 bases). Germline V gene sequence: CDR1 LGHDT, CDR2 YNNKEL (reference sequence). CDR3 length: 10 residues. This CDR3 is CASSQDTGSF. The CDR3 DNA sequence: TGTGCCAGCAGCCAGGATACAGGGTCCTTC.

The chain uses TRBV21-1 and TRBJ2-1; the listed D gene, TRBD2, was not tested against the DNA. TRBV21-1 is reported as a pseudogene. CDR3 size: 18 residues. The CDR3 is CASSKIGRTSGWYNEQFF. Here the CDR3 DNA reads TGTGCCAGCAGCAAAATAGGGCGGACTAGCGGGTGGTACAATGAGCAGTTCTTC.

The rearrangement joins TRBV6-1 to TRBJ2-7; 9 nucleotides agree with TRBD1. Germline CDR1 MNHNS, CDR2 SASEGT. The CDR3 is 14 amino acids. The CDR3, as DNA: TGTGCCAGCAGGGAAGGGACAGGGACGTACGAGCAGTACGTC. Protein product: CASREGTGTYEQYV.

The V call is TRBV6-5, the J call TRBJ1-4, with 10 bases that match TRBD1. Germline assignment: CDR1 MNHEY and CDR2 SVGAGI. Losses at the gene ends were 0 bases for V and 8 bases for J; bases not matched to a gene: 0. The CDR3 loop spans 14 amino acids. DNA of the CDR3: TGTGCCAGCAGTTACTCGGGACAGGGGGAAAAACTGTTTTTT. It codes for CASSYSGQGEKLFF.

The chain combines TRBV6-2 or TRBV6-3 with TRBJ1-5; D is undetermined. Trimming left V 4 bases short and J 3 bases short, with 13 bases between. Germline CDR1 is MNHEY and CDR2 is SVGEGT. The CDR3 runs 15 residues. CDR3 sequence (DNA): TGTGCCAGCAGTTCCTTAAGACACCCCAATCAGCCCCAGCATTTT. Translated, it gives CASSSLRHPNQPQHF.

The rearrangement uses TRBV18 and TRBJ1-1, with D perhaps matching TRBD1 (6 bases). Deletions cut 1 base from V and 1 base from J, with 7 bases between. CDR3 length equals 14 residues. Germline-derived CDR1 and CDR2 are KGHSH and LQKENI. As DNA, the CDR3 is TGTGCCAGCTCACCACGGGGACAGAACACTGAAGCTTTCTTT. Protein sequence: CASSPRGQNTEAFF. The complete variable domain, with remaining parts taken from reference TRBV18 and TRBJ1-1, reads NAGVMQNPRHLVRRRGQEARLRCSPMKGHSHVYWYRQLPEEGLKFMVYLQKENIIDESGMPKERFSAEFPKEGPSILRIQQVVRGDSAAYFCASSPRGQNTEAFFGQGTRLTVV.

V usage is TRBV18 and J usage is TRBJ2-2; D not certain. The CDR3 sequence is 15 residues long. CDR1 KGHSH and CDR2 LQKENI come from the germline V gene. V lost 0 bases and J 1 base, leaving 6 bases between the germline ends. The CDR3 coding sequence is TGTGCCAGCTCACCACCGGCCTGGAACACCGGGGAGCTGTTTTTT. It specifies CASSPPAWNTGELFF. The full variable domain, its missing parts supplied by reference TRBV18 and TRBJ2-2, is NAGVMQNPRHLVRRRGQEARLRCSPMKGHSHVYWYRQLPEEGLKFMVYLQKENIIDESGMPKERFSAEFPKEGPSILRIQQVVRGDSAAYFCASSPPAWNTGELFFGEGSRLTVL.

This rearrangement joins TRBV4-1 to TRBJ2-2, with 15 nucleotides matching TRBD2. Trimming took 4 bases from V and 6 from J; bases not matched to a gene: 9. Germline CDR1 and CDR2: MGHRA and YSYEKL. CDR3 length: 18 amino acids. The CDR3 region has the DNA TGCGCCAGCAGCCGGGCGACCGGGACTAGCGGGGGGCCCGGGGAGCTGTTTTTT. Translation gives CASSRATGTSGGPGELFF.

The chain has TRBV7-7 and TRBJ2-2; D is unclear. The CDR3 extends over 15 amino acids. Deletions cut 3 bases from V and 3 bases from J, with 11 bases between. Germline V lookup: CDR1 SSHAT, CDR2 FNYEAQ (reference sequence). The CDR3 nucleotides are TGTGCCAGCAGCTTGGGCAGTCCTGACACCGGGGAGCTGTTTTTT. Translating gives CASSLGSPDTGELFF.

This clone has a single count. J is TRBJ2-7 and V is TRBV19, with 7 bases identical to TRBD1. V lost 4 bases, J lost 2 bases, and 5 bases stayed unmatched. CDR3 length: 14 residues. The germline gives CDR1 LNHDA, CDR2 SQIVND (reference sequence). The CDR3 region is CASSKGDSTYEQYF. In DNA, the CDR3 is TGTGCCAGTAGTAAAGGGGACAGTACCTACGAGCAGTACTTC.

The sample holds one count of this clone. J is TRBJ2-6 and V is TRBV19; TRBD1 might be the D (5 bases). Germline CDR1 LNHDA, CDR2 SQIVND (reference sequence). The ends were cut back, 2 bases at V and 0 bases at J, with 8 bases in the middle. The CDR3 is 16 residues long. CDR3 nucleotides: TGTGCCAGTAGTATACAGGGCCTCTCTGGGGCCAACGTCCTGACTTTC. It specifies CASSIQGLSGANVLTF.

The rearrangement uses TRBV5-1 and TRBJ1-3; no definite D call. The CDR3 runs 16 residues. The V gene's germline CDR1 is SGHRS and CDR2 YFSETQ. Trimming pared 0 bases from V and 0 bases from J, leaving 10 bases between. The CDR3 DNA reads as TGCGCCAGCAGCTTGGCCTCAGGCTACTCTGGAAACACCATATATTTT. Its protein product is CASSLASGYSGNTIYF.

This clone was found a few times. This rearrangement joins TRBV18 to TRBJ2-1; a possible D gene is TRBD1 (6 bases). The CDR3 sequence is 14 residues long. V shed 4 bases and J shed 5 bases, with 12 bases lying between them. Germline CDR1 and CDR2: KGHSH and LQKENI. The CDR3 nucleotides read TGTGCCAGCTCACTAAGGGACATACACAATGAGCAGTTCTTC. As protein: CASSLRDIHNEQFF.